The 28 T cell receptor beta chains reported below all come from one sample, sequenced in a study of post-analysis software for immune sequencing data (dated by TCRdb to 2013 to 2016). Overall results and qualifications from the work: About 5 TRBV segments, including TRBV5-6, TRBV5-1 and TRBV20-1, were significantly more frequent in patients than controls.

These receptors are not linked to any known antigen. The method behind the library was PCR. The data were produced on an Illumina HiSeq 2500. To reduce PCR and sequencing biases, unique molecular identifiers were incorporated into the TCR beta cDNA libraries. TCRdb reran the public reads through fastp at Q25 and MiXCR, keeping productive beta chains. Every entry covers one CDR3 protein and lists the most common genes and DNA from its rows. Present in this sample are about half a million distinct CDR3 sequences, around 40% of which were seen just once. In total, the top ten clones hold about 12% of the sample. The specimen was blood. The source of these receptors is a girl aged 10-17 years with multiple sclerosis.

The chain employs TRBV7-9 and TRBJ2-5; D perhaps matches TRBD2 (7 bases). Germline CDR1 SEHNR, CDR2 FQNEAQ (reference sequence). Trimming removed 5 bases from V and 0 bases from J, with 16 bases in between. The CDR3 loop spans 16 amino acids. DNA for the CDR3: TGTGCCAGCAGCGTTCGCGGGGGCCTGTACCAAGAGACCCAGTACTTC. Its translation: CASSVRGGLYQETQYF.

The chain uses TRBV2 and TRBJ2-1; 8 bases align to TRBD2. The CDR3 totals 16 residues. Germline assignment: CDR1 SNHLY and CDR2 FYNNEI. The V and J ends lost 0 bases and 2 bases, in that order; junction bases with no gene match: 3. This CDR3 reads CASSEARGEAYNEQFF. CDR3 sequence (DNA): TGTGCCAGCAGTGAAGCGCGGGGGGAAGCCTACAATGAGCAGTTCTTC.

The rearrangement uses TRBV2 and TRBJ2-3; possible D gene TRBD2, 5 bases. CDR1 and CDR2 (germline): SNHLY, FYNNEI. The length of the CDR3 is 15 residues. V was trimmed by 3 bases and J by 0 bases, leaving 10 bases between them. Here the CDR3 reads CASSEEVPSTDTQYF. CDR3 nucleotide sequence: TGTGCCAGCAGTGAGGAGGTCCCCAGCACAGATACGCAGTATTTT. Full variable domain (remainder filled in from reference TRBV2 and TRBJ2-3): EPEVTQTPSHQVTQMGQEVILRCVPISNHLYFYWYRQILGQKVEFLVSFYNNEISEKSEIFDDQFSVERPDGSNFTLKIRSTKLEDSAMYFCASSEEVPSTDTQYFGPGTRLTVL.

The chain couples TRBV20-1 to TRBJ2-7, with 13 bases identical to TRBD2. This CDR3 contains 14 residues. Germline V CDR1 and CDR2: DFQATT, SNEGSKA (reference sequence). V trimming: 6 bases; J trimming: 6 bases; junction bases outside the gene matches: 8. The CDR3 protein is CSALGLAGVGEQYF. CDR3 in DNA: TGCAGTGCGCTAGGACTAGCGGGAGTAGGCGAGCAGTACTTC.

The chain combines TRBV5-1 with TRBJ2-1; perhaps D is TRBD1 or TRBD2 (6 bases each). The germline gives CDR1 SGHRS, CDR2 YFSETQ. The CDR3 is made up of 10 amino acids. V lost 8 bases and J 9 bases, leaving 9 bases between the germline ends. The CDR3 bases are TGCGCCAGAGGGGGGCTTGAGCAGTTCTTC. Its translation is CARGGLEQFF.

The table lists this clonotype with a few counts. V gene TRBV20-1 combines with J gene TRBJ2-1, with unresolved D. CDR3 size: 13 residues. Between the trimmed V and J ends, which lost 0 bases and 6 bases, there was a span of 9 bases. CDR1 is DFQATT and CDR2 is SNEGSKA in the germline V gene (reference sequence). The CDR3 reads CSARDVTSNEQFF. The CDR3 DNA is TGCAGTGCTAGAGATGTTACAAGCAATGAGCAGTTCTTC.

The chain carries TRBV5-1 and TRBJ2-4, with unresolved D. Near its end, the DNA agrees better with TRBJ2-7, so the J call may be wrong. This CDR3 region has 15 residues. CDR1 is SGHRS, CDR2 YFSETQ, per germline. CDR3 in DNA: TGCGCCAGCAGCTTGTACCGTCCAGGCTCCTACGAGCAGTACTTC. As protein: CASSLYRPGSYEQYF.

The chain joins TRBV29-1 to TRBJ1-3, with no clear D. With 5 bases removed from V and 0 bases from J, the gap between germline ends came to 8 bases. Looked up from germline, CDR1 is SQVTM and CDR2 is ANQGSEA. The CDR3 has 13 residues. CDR3 residues: CSVYLFSGNTIYF. The CDR3 bases are TGCAGCGTTTACCTGTTCTCTGGAAACACCATATATTTT.

Only a few counts were recorded for this clonotype. The chain recombines TRBV12-3 or TRBV12-4 with TRBJ2-7; D remains unclear. The end of the DNA aligns better with TRBJ2-5, so the J call may be wrong. The CDR3 has 10 amino acids. The CDR3 region is CASGAGTQYF. DNA of the CDR3: TGTGCCAGCGGCGCAGGGACCCAGTACTTC.

The chain uses TRBV28 and TRBJ2-5, with D possibly matching TRBD2 (7 bases). This CDR3 comprises 15 residues. Germline loops: CDR1 MDHEN, CDR2 SYDVKM. V was pared by 3 bases and J by 3 bases, with 14 bases between. This chain's CDR3 is CASSFSGEGKETQYF. CDR3 bases: TGTGCCAGCAGTTTTTCAGGGGAGGGCAAAGAGACCCAGTACTTC.

This clonotype occurred a few times. The V call is TRBV29-1, the J call TRBJ2-3; D tentatively reads TRBD1 or TRBD2 (5 bases each). The CDR3 extends over 14 amino acids. V was cut by 0 bases and J by 2 bases, with 9 bases left in between. Germline CDR1 SQVTM, CDR2 ANQGSEA. CDR3 amino acids: CSVEDGTDTDTQYF. CDR3 DNA sequence: TGCAGCGTTGAAGACGGGACGGACACAGATACGCAGTATTTT.

The rearrangement joins TRBV11-2 to TRBJ2-3; 12 positions agree with TRBD1. This CDR3 spans 20 amino acids. CDR1 is SGHAT, CDR2 FQNNGV, per germline. Unmatched junction bases numbered 13, after V lost 2 bases and J lost 1 base. CDR3 DNA: TGTGCCAGCAGCTTATGGAACCCGGGACAGGGGGCGCTTGGCACAGATACGCAGTATTTT. Translation: CASSLWNPGQGALGTDTQYF.

The DNA for the CDR3 is TGCAGTGCTATGAAGACTAGTGCGCTCTACGAGCAGTACTTC. This codes for CSAMKTSALYEQYF. The chain employs TRBV20-1 and TRBJ2-5, with a tentative D call TRBD2 (6 bases). Matching the DNA end better, TRBJ2-7 makes the J call doubtful. The CDR3 is 14 residues long. Germline V CDR1 and CDR2: DFQATT, SNEGSKA (reference sequence).

This clonotype was observed a handful of times. The chain carries TRBV20-1 and TRBJ2-5, with 9 bases that match TRBD1. The CDR3 sequence is 12 residues long. Germline V CDR1 and CDR2: DFQATT, SNEGSKA (reference sequence). The junction had 5 bases not matched to a gene; V was cut back by 8 bases and J by 4 bases. Here the CDR3 reads CSTSGQGETQYF. CDR3 nucleotides: TGCAGTACCTCGGGACAGGGAGAGACCCAGTACTTC.

V is TRBV4-1 and J is TRBJ2-1; TRBD1 or TRBD2 may be the D gene (6 bases each). This CDR3 spans 15 amino acids. The germline CDR1 and CDR2 sequences are MGHRA and YSYEKL. Trimming pared 4 bases from V and 2 bases from J, leaving 12 bases between. CDR3 protein: CASSPSRGAYNEQFF. The CDR3 DNA sequence: TGCGCCAGCAGCCCTTCTAGGGGGGCCTACAATGAGCAGTTCTTC.

The J gene is TRBJ1-2, the V gene TRBV20-1; tentative D call: TRBD1 (5 bases). V lost 3 bases and J lost 6, with 14 bases in between. The CDR3 has 13 residues. CDR1 DFQATT and CDR2 SNEGSKA come from the germline V gene (reference sequence). Here the CDR3 reads CSARGSRDDGYTF. CDR3 sequence (DNA): TGCAGTGCTAGGGGATCCAGGGATGATGGCTACACCTTC.

This clonotype was seen a few times. This sequence joins TRBV10-3 and TRBJ1-4, with unresolved D. The CDR3 consists of 16 residues. V lost 2 bases and J lost 0, with 10 bases in between. The germline gives CDR1 ENHRY, CDR2 SYGVKD. DNA of the CDR3: TGTGCCATCAGTGAGAGATCACGTTCAACTAATGAAAAACTGTTTTTT. Translated, it gives CAISERSRSTNEKLFF.

This chain uses TRBV7-2 with TRBJ2-1, with 11 nucleotides matching TRBD2. The germline V gene encodes CDR1 SGHTA and CDR2 FQGNSA. J was trimmed by 1 base and V by 5 bases; bases with no gene match: 10. The CDR3 sequence is 18 residues long. The CDR3 bases are TGTGCCAGCAGCCTCCAGATCGGACTAGCGGGTTCCTACAATGAGCAGTTCTTC. Protein product: CASSLQIGLAGSYNEQFF.

This chain joins TRBV5-1 and TRBJ1-5; the D is unclear. CDR1 and CDR2 from the germline V gene are SGHRS and YFSETQ. Between the trimmed V and J ends, which lost 4 bases and 0 bases, there was a span of 11 bases. CDR3 length: 15 residues. Here the CDR3 reads CASSAGADSNQPQHF. CDR3 nucleotide sequence: TGCGCCAGCAGCGCAGGAGCGGATAGCAATCAGCCCCAGCATTTT.

A few counts support this clonotype. V is TRBV4-1 and J is TRBJ2-5; D is unclear. The V gene's germline CDR1 is MGHRA and CDR2 YSYEKL. V lost 1 base and J 3 bases, leaving 6 bases between the germline ends. This CDR3 region has 13 residues. CDR3 sequence reads: CASSQGKKETQYF. The CDR3 region has the DNA TGCGCCAGCAGCCAAGGAAAGAAAGAGACCCAGTACTTC.

This rearrangement joins TRBV11-2 to TRBJ1-2, with no clear D. V lost 1 base and J 6 bases, leaving 9 bases between the germline ends. Per germline, CDR1 SGHAT and CDR2 FQNNGV. This CDR3 contains 13 residues. The DNA of the CDR3 is TGTGCCAGCAGCTTAGGGGTAGAGGATGGCTACACCTTC. It encodes CASSLGVEDGYTF.

The chain uses TRBV11-1 and TRBJ2-5; D perhaps matches TRBD1 (5 bases). V lost 5 bases and J 4 bases, leaving 11 bases between the germline ends. The CDR3 is 13 residues long. Looked up from germline, CDR1 is SGHAT and CDR2 is FQDESV (reference sequence). Here the CDR3 reads CASSHPTGETQYF. In DNA form, the CDR3 reads TGTGCCAGCAGCCACCCTACAGGAGAGACCCAGTACTTC.

Comment on this clonotype: A much larger clone is a single base away; this may be a read error. The V call is TRBV5-1, the J call TRBJ2-1; D might be TRBD2 (5 bases). CDR1 SGHRS and CDR2 YFSETQ come from the germline V gene. The CDR3 length is 16 residues. CDR3 DNA sequence: TGCGCCGGCAGCTTGGGGTGGGCGGGCGCCTACAATGAGCAGTTCTTC. Its protein product is CAGSLGWAGAYNEQFF.

This clonotype was detected a few times. The chain combines TRBV5-4 with TRBJ2-3, with D uncertain. Germline loops: CDR1 SGHNT, CDR2 YYREEE (reference sequence). The V gene lost 2 bases and the J gene lost 1 base, with 14 bases spanning the gap. The CDR3 is made up of 16 amino acids. CDR3 in amino acids: CASSFYVDLRTDTQYF. In DNA form, the CDR3 reads TGTGCCAGCAGCTTTTATGTTGACCTCCGCACAGATACGCAGTATTTT.

The chain recombines TRBV7-2 with TRBJ1-2; D uncertain. The CDR3 sequence is 14 residues long. V was clipped by 5 bases and J by 8 bases, with 18 bases between them. Germline values: CDR1 SGHTA, CDR2 FQGNSA. The CDR3 bases are TGTGCCAGCAGCCCTCCGGTTGGCTACGGGGGCTACACCTTC. It encodes CASSPPVGYGGYTF.

In its sample, this clonotype was seen a few times. The rearrangement links TRBV5-1 to TRBJ1-1; no definite D call. Germline-derived CDR1 and CDR2 are SGHRS and YFSETQ. The CDR3 has 14 amino acids. Deletions cut 5 bases from V and 3 bases from J, with 14 bases between. This CDR3 reads CASSRAAGDTEAFF. As DNA, the CDR3 is TGCGCCAGCAGTCGAGCTGCGGGTGACACTGAAGCTTTCTTT.

This chain links TRBV15 with TRBJ1-5; TRBD1 might be the D (6 bases). From germline, CDR1 is LNHNV and CDR2 YYDKDF (reference sequence). Trimming shortened V by 0 bases and J by 4 bases, and 13 bases separated the two germline ends. The length of the CDR3 is 16 residues. CDR3 nucleotides: TGTGCCACCAGCAGAGATTACGGGCAGGGGAATCAGCCCCAGCATTTT. Translated: CATSRDYGQGNQPQHF.

The rearrangement links TRBV25-1 to TRBJ2-1, with 8 nucleotides matching TRBD2. CDR1 and CDR2 (germline): MGHDK, SYGVNS. The V and J ends lost 5 bases and 9 bases, in that order; junction bases with no gene match: 12. The CDR3 sequence is 15 residues long. The CDR3 bases are TGTGCCAGCAGTAAAACCGGGACTAGTATCGGTGAGCAGTTCTTC. Amino acids: CASSKTGTSIGEQFF.